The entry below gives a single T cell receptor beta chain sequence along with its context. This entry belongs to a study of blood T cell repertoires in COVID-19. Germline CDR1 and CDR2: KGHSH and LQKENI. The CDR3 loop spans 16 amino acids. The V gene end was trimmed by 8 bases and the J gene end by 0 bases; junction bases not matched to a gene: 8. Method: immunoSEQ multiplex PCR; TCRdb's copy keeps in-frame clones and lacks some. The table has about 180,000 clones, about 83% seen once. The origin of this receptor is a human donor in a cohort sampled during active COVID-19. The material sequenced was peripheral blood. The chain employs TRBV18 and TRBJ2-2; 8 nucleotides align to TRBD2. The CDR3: CASPLIAGSNTGELFF. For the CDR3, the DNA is TGTGCCAGCCCCCTGATAGCGGGGTCGAACACCGGGGAGCTGTTTTTT.